The 23 T cell receptor beta chains below were found in one sample sequenced in a study of blood T cell repertoires in COVID-19. The assay was immunoSEQ multiplex PCR, and TCRdb's table has in-frame clones only and misses some. The sample includes under 300,000 clones, around nine tenths of them seen just once. The sequenced sample was peripheral blood. Receptors originate from a woman in her 70s with active or convalescent COVID-19.

The chain is built from TRBV25-1 and TRBJ2-5; unclear D gene. The CDR3 runs to 10 residues. CDR1 and CDR2 (germline): MGHDK, SYGVNS. The V gene lost 8 bases and the J gene lost 4 bases, with 5 bases spanning the gap. CDR3 sequence: CASSRETQYF. DNA of the CDR3: TGTGCCAGCTCCCGAGAGACCCAGTACTTC.

The chain is built from TRBV11-2 and TRBJ1-1; no reliable D call. This CDR3 contains 11 residues. Deletions cut 1 base from V and 6 bases from J, with 3 bases between. Germline CDR1 reads SGHAT; CDR2 reads FQNNGV. CDR3 coding DNA: TGTGCCAGCAGCTTAGCATCTGAAGCTTTCTTT. Translation: CASSLASEAFF. The complete variable domain, with remaining parts taken from reference TRBV11-2 and TRBJ1-1, reads EAGVAQSPRYKIIEKRQSVAFWCNPISGHATLYWYQQILGQGPKLLIQFQNNGVVDDSQLPKDRFSAERLKGVDSTLKIQPAKLEDSAVYLCASSLASEAFFGQGTRLTVV.

The gene calls are TRBV9 and TRBJ2-5, with D maybe TRBD1 (7 bases). This CDR3 is 16 amino acids long. The ends were cut back, 0 bases at V and 4 bases at J, with 16 bases in the middle. Germline-derived CDR1 and CDR2 are SGDLS and YYNGEE. The CDR3 region is CASSVGLAAGGETQYF. Written as DNA, the CDR3 is TGTGCCAGCAGCGTAGGATTAGCGGCAGGGGGAGAGACCCAGTACTTC.

The V call is TRBV19, the J call TRBJ1-1; 7 bases match TRBD1. Per the germline V gene, CDR1 is LNHDA and CDR2 is SQIVND (reference sequence). The CDR3 extends over 15 amino acids. The trim removed 1 base at V and 1 base at J, leaving 3 bases unmatched. The CDR3 reads CASSIVAGGNTEAFF. For the CDR3, the DNA is TGTGCCAGTAGTATAGTAGCAGGGGGGAACACTGAAGCTTTCTTT.

The rearrangement links TRBV4-1 to TRBJ1-5; D ambiguous. The V end lost 4 bases, the J end lost 0 bases, and 7 bases lay between the germline ends. Germline V gives CDR1 MGHRA, CDR2 YSYEKL. The CDR3 length is 14 residues. CDR3 nucleotide sequence: TGCGCCAGCAGCCCAGACCATAGCAATCAGCCCCAGCATTTT. Amino acids: CASSPDHSNQPQHF.

This clone was counted a single time. Here the CDR3 DNA reads TGTGCCAGTAGTACGACAGGGACAGGCCTTAATCAGCCCCAGCATTTT. This encodes CASSTTGTGLNQPQHF. The chain joins TRBV19 to TRBJ1-5; 8 positions agree with TRBD1. The J segment lost 4 bases and the V segment lost 4 bases, leaving 9 bases of the junction unmatched. The CDR3 covers 16 residues. Germline V lookup: CDR1 LNHDA, CDR2 SQIVND (reference sequence).

CDR3 sequence: CASSGTGRELFF. The CDR3 region has the DNA TGCGCCAGCAGTGGGACAGGCCGGGAGCTGTTTTTT. The chain has TRBV10-1 and TRBJ2-2; 7 positions match TRBD1. V was pared by 4 bases and J by 9 bases, with 2 bases of the junction left unmatched. Germline V lookup: CDR1 WNHNN, CDR2 SYGVQD (reference sequence). The CDR3 spans 12 residues.

This clone was detected only once. The CDR3 bases are TGTGCCAGCAGCTTGAAACCCAAGATTACGACAGGACCAAACCTAACTAATGAAAAACTGTTTTTT. This gives the protein CASSLKPKITTGPNLTNEKLFF. J is TRBJ1-4 and V is TRBV13, with D maybe TRBD1 (6 bases). The CDR3 runs to 22 residues. Germline V CDR1 and CDR2: PRHDT, FYEKMQ (reference sequence). V lost 3 bases and J lost 1, with 30 bases in between.

The genes are TRBV6-1 and TRBJ2-5; maybe TRBD1 (6 bases). Between the trimmed V and J ends, which lost 4 bases and 5 bases, there was a span of 8 bases. CDR3 length equals 12 residues. In germline, CDR1 is MNHNS, CDR2 SASEGT. The CDR3 DNA reads as TGTGCCAGCAGTGGAGACAGGGAGACCCAGTACTTC. Residues: CASSGDRETQYF.

This clone was counted a single time. V usage is TRBV9 and J usage is TRBJ2-1, with 12 positions matching TRBD2. The CDR3 is 17 amino acids. The trim removed 0 bases at V and 6 bases at J, leaving 7 bases unmatched. CDR1 SGDLS and CDR2 YYNGEE come from the germline V gene. CDR3 amino acids: CASSVGSSGGAGNEQFF. CDR3 bases: TGTGCCAGCAGCGTAGGTTCTAGCGGGGGGGCCGGCAATGAGCAGTTCTTC.

The rearrangement uses TRBV28 and TRBJ2-4, with 8 bases lining up with TRBD2. The CDR3 length is 17 residues. Losses at the gene ends were 2 bases for V and 0 bases for J; bases not matched to a gene: 6. CDR1 MDHEN and CDR2 SYDVKM come from the germline V gene. The CDR3 region is CASSLAGGILAKNIQYF. For the CDR3, the DNA is TGTGCCAGCAGTTTAGCGGGGGGTATCCTAGCCAAAAACATTCAGTACTTC.

This clone was detected ten times or more. In the same sample, other DNA sequences code for this CDR3. The V gene is TRBV7-9, the J gene TRBJ2-7, with D possibly being TRBD1 (6 bases). The CDR3 is 16 amino acids. Germline assignment: CDR1 SEHNR and CDR2 FQNEAQ (reference sequence). Trimming pared 3 bases from V and 3 bases from J, leaving 18 bases between. CDR3 sequence: CASSLGTGTPSYEQYF. The CDR3 DNA sequence: TGTGCCAGCAGCTTGGGTACCGGGACACCGAGCTACGAGCAGTACTTC.

This clone was seen once. This chain connects TRBV6-2 or TRBV6-3 to TRBJ2-3; perhaps TRBD1 as D (6 bases). Germline assignment: CDR1 MNHEY and CDR2 SVGEGT. The CDR3 has 15 amino acids. The V gene lost 5 bases and the J gene lost 4 bases, with 16 bases spanning the gap. CDR3 region: CASSRFGQSADTQYF. The CDR3 nucleotides are TGTGCCAGCAGTCGTTTTGGACAGTCAGCAGATACGCAGTATTTT.

This clone came up once. V is TRBV7-6 and J is TRBJ1-6, with D unclear. CDR1 SGHVS and CDR2 FNYEAQ come from the germline V gene. This CDR3 spans 17 amino acids. The V gene lost 5 bases and the J gene lost 7 bases, with 21 bases spanning the gap. The DNA of the CDR3 is TGTGCCAGCAGCCGATGTCTCGTGCAAGCGAGGAATTCACCCCTCCACTTT. It is translated as CASSRCLVQARNSPLHF.

The V gene is TRBV2, the J gene TRBJ1-4; D ambiguous. Trimming cost V 3 bases and J 4 bases, with 9 bases left between them. The CDR3 has 14 amino acids. Germline CDR1 and CDR2: SNHLY and FYNNEI. The CDR3 protein is CASSEAARNEKLFF. The DNA for the CDR3 is TGTGCCAGCAGTGAGGCCGCCCGTAATGAAAAACTGTTTTTT.

This clone was seen a few times. The V and J genes are TRBV27 and TRBJ1-1; no clear D gene. The CDR3 has 13 residues. Germline V CDR1 and CDR2: MNHEY, SMNVEV (reference sequence). Trimming took off 7 bases at V and 0 bases at J, with 9 bases between the two ends. CDR3 coding DNA: TGTGCCAGCATACGTCCTATGAACACTGAAGCTTTCTTT. This encodes CASIRPMNTEAFF.

The chain couples TRBV7-2 to TRBJ1-5; D is uncertain. Germline lookup yields CDR1 SGHTA and CDR2 FQGNSA. The CDR3 is 14 residues long. The V end was cut by 2 bases, the J end by 5 bases, with 10 bases between. The CDR3 bases are TGTGCCAGCAGCTTATCATGGCGGGATCAGCCCCAGCATTTT. The encoded protein is CASSLSWRDQPQHF.

The chain links TRBV5-6 to TRBJ1-3; perhaps TRBD1 as D (6 bases). Germline lookup yields CDR1 SGHDT and CDR2 YYEEEE. CDR3 length: 16 amino acids. V lost 3 bases and J lost 2, with 15 bases in between. The CDR3 protein is CASSWGHSSPGNTIYF. CDR3 in DNA: TGTGCCAGCAGCTGGGGACACTCGTCCCCTGGAAACACCATATATTTT.

In its sample, this clone was seen once. The chain has TRBV20-1 and TRBJ1-2; 8 bases align to TRBD1. The CDR3 has 12 amino acids. The J segment lost 7 bases and the V segment lost 3 bases, leaving 4 bases of the junction unmatched. The germline CDR1 and CDR2 sequences are DFQATT and SNEGSKA (reference sequence). The CDR3 region has the DNA TGCAGTGCTAGTGACAGGGGAGTTGGCTACACCTTC. This translates into CSASDRGVGYTF.

The chain employs TRBV7-2 and TRBJ1-1, with D possibly being TRBD1 (6 bases). The CDR3 is made up of 12 amino acids. The V end was cut by 5 bases, the J end by 11 bases, with 15 bases between. The germline V gene encodes CDR1 SGHTA and CDR2 FQGNSA. CDR3 residues: CASSPLGGSAFF. DNA for the CDR3: TGTGCCAGCAGCCCCCTAGGGGGTTCGGCTTTCTTT.

V gene TRBV6-6 combines with J gene TRBJ1-1, with D hard to call. Germline values: CDR1 MNHNY, CDR2 SVGAGI (reference sequence). The CDR3 extends over 14 amino acids. The ends were cut back, 4 bases at V and 0 bases at J, with 9 bases in the middle. CDR3 in amino acids: CASSLKEVNTEAFF. Written as DNA, the CDR3 is TGTGCCAGCAGTTTAAAAGAGGTGAACACTGAAGCTTTCTTT.

This clone was recorded only once. This chain links TRBV3-1 (or the pseudogene TRBV3-2) with TRBJ1-4; 7 bases are a match to TRBD1. J lost 3 bases, V lost 7 bases, and 5 bases had no gene match. Per germline, CDR1 LGHDT and CDR2 YNNKEL (reference sequence). CDR3 length: 14 residues. The CDR3 bases are TGTGCCAGCAATCAGGGGGGCGCTAATGAAAAACTGTTTTTT. It translates to CASNQGGANEKLFF.

This clone was seen once. The rearrangement joins TRBV9 to TRBJ1-3; no firm D call. V was trimmed by 0 bases and J by 10 bases, leaving 5 bases between them. Germline CDR1 is SGDLS and CDR2 is YYNGEE. This CDR3 region has 11 residues. Here the CDR3 reads CASSVGNTIYF. In DNA form, the CDR3 reads TGTGCCAGCAGCGTAGGTAATACCATATATTTT. Full variable domain (missing parts from reference TRBV9 and TRBJ1-3): DSGVTQTPKHLITATGQRVTLRCSPRSGDLSVYWYQQSLDQGLQFLIQYYNGEERAKGNILERFSAQQFPDLHSELNLSSLELGDSALYFCASSVGNTIYFGEGSWLTVV.